This is a list of T cell receptor beta chains from one sample in a study of beta chain features in type 1 diabetes. Only in-frame clones appear in the TCRdb table, and some are missing; sequencing was by immunoSEQ multiplex PCR. Here the sample spans 970,000 or so clones, about a sixth being singletons. The sequencing input was naive CD4+ T cells from blood. These receptor sequences come from a woman under 30 in good health. CDR3s include the opening cysteine and the closing phenylalanine or tryptophan. D genes are given only for firm matches. Some rows have no size entry. The others give once, few or many, or a class for an expanded clone.

>TRBJ2-1|TRBV5-6|13|.|.
CASSLPAIREQFF
TGTGCCAGCAGCTTACCCGCTATACGCGAGCAGTTCTTC
>TRBJ1-2|TRBV19|15|.|.
CASSISQGGSYGYTF
TGTGCCAGTAGTATTTCACAGGGTGGATCATATGGCTACACCTTC
>TRBJ2-3|TRBV6-5|16|.|few
CASSYSLRVSTDTQYF
TGTGCCAGCAGTTACTCCTTACGGGTTAGCACAGATACGCAGTATTTT
>TRBJ1-2|TRBV7-2|11|.|few
CASSLYGGYTF
TGTGCCAGCAGCTTATATGGTGGCTACACCTTC
>TRBJ2-5|TRBV10-3|15|.|many
CAISDRDRRQETQYF
TGTGCCATCAGTGATCGGGACCGTAGGCAAGAGACCCAGTACTTC
>TRBJ1-1|TRBV29-1|13|TRBD1|.
CSAQDQGGTEAFF
TGCAGCGCCCAAGATCAGGGGGGCACTGAAGCTTTCTTT
>TRBJ2-1|TRBV7-2|15|TRBD2|.
CASSYGTSLNNEQFF
TGTGCCAGCAGCTACGGGACTAGCCTAAACAATGAGCAGTTCTTC
>TRBJ2-3|TRBV5-1|15|.|few
CASSLGLVPADTQYF
TGCGCCAGCAGCTTGGGTCTCGTGCCAGCAGATACGCAGTATTTT
>TRBJ1-6|TRBV7-2|15|TRBD1|few
CASRWTGARNSPLHF
TGTGCCAGCAGATGGACAGGGGCGAGAAATTCACCCCTCCACTTT
>TRBJ1-2|TRBV18|12|.|few
CASSPGADGYTF
TGTGCCAGCTCACCAGGGGCAGATGGCTACACCTTC
>TRBJ1-5|TRBV6-6|14|.|.
CASSYSGGDQPQHF
TGTGCCAGCAGTTACTCGGGGGGCGATCAGCCCCAGCATTTT
>TRBJ2-3|TRBV19|16|.|.
CASSIRPGLSTDTQYF
TGTGCCAGTAGCATACGACCTGGACTTTCCACAGATACGCAGTATTTT
>TRBJ2-2|TRBV6-5|16|TRBD2|.
CASSYLGTRGTGELFF
TGTGCCAGCAGTTACCTCGGGACTAGAGGAACCGGGGAGCTGTTTTTT
>TRBJ2-1|TRBV4-3|14|.|.
CASSQGTKDNEQFF
TGCGCCAGCAGCCAAGGGACAAAGGACAATGAGCAGTTCTTC
>TRBJ1-1|TRBV28|13|.|.
CASSPQGHTEAFF
TGTGCCAGCAGTCCCCAGGGGCACACTGAAGCTTTCTTT
>TRBJ2-1|TRBV7-9|16|.|.
CASSLGAGKPYNEQFF
TGTGCCAGCAGCTTAGGGGCAGGGAAACCCTACAATGAGCAGTTCTTC
>TRBJ2-3|TRBV18|13|.|few
CASSPQDTDTQYF
TGTGCCAGCTCACCACAGGACACAGATACGCAGTATTTT
>TRBJ2-1|TRBV5-1|19|.|.
CASSTYEGLQLSSYNEQFF
TGCGCCAGCAGCACATACGAAGGACTACAATTGAGCTCCTACAATGAGCAGTTCTTC
>TRBJ2-3|TRBV7-2|16|.|.
CASILKRGLVTDTQYF
TGTGCCAGCATCCTAAAGAGGGGTCTCGTCACAGATACGCAGTATTTT
>TRBJ2-1|TRBV9|17|TRBD2|.
CASSAGAGTSGRNEQFF
TGTGCCAGCAGCGCAGGAGCCGGGACTAGCGGACGCAATGAGCAGTTCTTC
>TRBJ2-2|TRBV7-2|15|TRBD1|.
CASSWTGTGTGELFF
TGTGCCAGCAGCTGGACCGGGACAGGGACCGGGGAGCTGTTTTTT
>TRBJ2-2|TRBV5-1|15|.|.
CASSSRSLVTGELFF
TGCGCCAGCAGCTCCCGAAGCCTTGTTACCGGGGAGCTGTTTTTT
>TRBJ2-5|TRBV25-1|13|TRBD1|few
CASKQGALETQYF
TGTGCCAGCAAGCAGGGGGCTTTAGAGACCCAGTACTTC
>TRBJ2-5|TRBV25-1|14|.|few
CASSEWAGRETQYF
TGTGCCAGCAGTGAATGGGCGGGCCGGGAGACCCAGTACTTC
>TRBJ2-3|TRBV5-4|16|.|.
CASSTRLVGGSDTQYF
TGTGCCAGCAGCACCCGACTAGTCGGAGGATCAGATACGCAGTATTTT
>TRBJ2-7|TRBV4-3|15|TRBD2|.
CASSQASGTAWEQYF
TGCGCCAGCAGCCAAGCCAGCGGGACGGCCTGGGAGCAGTACTTC
>TRBJ2-1|TRBV20-1|10|.|.
CSAPRGEQFF
TGCAGTGCTCCTAGGGGTGAGCAGTTCTTC
>TRBJ2-2|TRBV6-5|14|.|few
CASSYVTDTGELFF
TGTGCCAGCAGTTATGTGACAGACACCGGGGAGCTGTTTTTT
>TRBJ2-2|TRBV7-9|16|TRBD1|few
CASSLAGTGDTGELFF
TGTGCCAGCAGCTTAGCTGGGACAGGGGACACCGGGGAGCTGTTTTTT
>TRBJ2-6|TRBV18|16|.|.
CASSPLSLSGANVLTF
TGTGCCAGCTCACCATTAAGTCTATCTGGGGCCAACGTCCTGACTTTC
>TRBJ2-6|TRBV5-1|16|.|few
CASSLASGAGANVLTF
TGCGCCAGCAGCTTGGCTTCAGGGGCTGGGGCCAACGTCCTGACTTTC
>TRBJ2-1|TRBV28|15|TRBD2|.
CASSWTSGSYNEQFF
TGTGCCAGCAGTTGGACTAGCGGCTCCTACAATGAGCAGTTCTTC